The clone carrying this T cell receptor (beta chain) was recorded at least ten times. This entry belongs to a study of Graves' ophthalmopathy and Graves' hyperthyroidism. Study details: Peripheral blood was gathered at the point of initial diagnosis, before any treatment started.

It was from under 13 ml of fresh peripheral blood that the PBMCs came. The CDR3 has 15 amino acids. Trimming pared 5 bases from V and 5 bases from J, leaving 18 bases between. Germline V CDR1 and CDR2: MNHEY, SMNVEV (reference sequence). Using RNA transcripts, the TCR beta CDR3 regions were amplified. RT-PCR was first run with HTBI primers, then multiplex PCR in a second round. TCRdb passed the multiplex PCR reads through MiXCR, listing each CDR3 protein once. The data show 170,000 or so distinct CDR3 sequences, under 45% seen once. The material sequenced was peripheral blood. This sequence joins TRBV27 and TRBJ2-5; unclear D gene. The origin of this receptor is a man aged 25 to 40 with Graves' ophthalmopathy. The CDR3 region is CASSTTGPEGETQYF. The DNA for the CDR3 is TGTGCCAGCAGTACGACCGGGCCCGAAGGGGAGACCCAGTACTTC.